This T cell receptor (beta chain) comes out of a study of shared clonotypes between healthy human individuals. Study conclusions and caveats: The represented genetic and exposure-history diversity was limited by the small number of donors.

Concerning this clone itself: Its matching antigen is unknown.

The CDR3 length is 12 residues. The germline V gene has CDR1 ENHRY and CDR2 SYGVKD. Trimming took 8 bases from V and 0 from J, leaving 7 bases between them. Original data processing: ImmunoSEQ junction-only sequences lacked quality scores, so their filtering differed. Here immunoSEQ multiplex PCR was the method, and the copy in TCRdb shows in-frame clones only, minus some. The V and J calls and clone size were taken over from that table, and D and trimming were inferred from the DNA. Of under 2,500,000 clones in the sample, almost 96% were seen once. The sample taken for sequencing was naive CD4+ T cells sorted from blood. Sample subset: CD45RA+ positively selected. The receptor was derived from a man between 18 and 29 years old in good health. The chain employs TRBV10-3 and TRBJ1-1; D uncertain. CDR3 protein: CAIRHVNTEAFF. DNA for the CDR3: TGTGCCATCCGTCACGTGAACACTGAAGCTTTCTTT.